This record covers a single T cell receptor beta chain. The antigen is undetermined. Reverse transcription of extracted RNA yielded cDNA, which provided the sequencing template. Data came from immunoSEQ multiplex PCR; TCRdb stores just in-frame clones and leaves some out. The sample shows some 100,000 clones, around 58% of them seen only once. The CDR3 extends over 13 amino acids. With 3 bases removed from V and 4 bases from J, the gap between germline ends came to 9 bases. CDR1 and CDR2 (germline): SNHLY, FYNNEI. The data were obtained in a study of CD8+ T cells in alopecia areata. As for the study in general: Dosing spanned 6 to 18 months on tofacitinib, then 6 months off drug.

Stated treatment: oral pan-JAK inhibitor, 5-10 mg twice daily. PBMC-derived CD4+ and CD8+ T cells were sorted. The study, taken as a whole, reports: Sequencing of scalp samples also captures resident alphabeta T cells of normal skin. Given one nonresponder, whether baseline CD8+ expansion relates to response remains uncertain.

The material was CD8+ T cells sorted from blood, obtained at week 4, from a patient treated with tofacitinib. V is TRBV2 and J is TRBJ2-5; D gene unclear. The receptor was derived from a human donor with alopecia areata. The CDR3 DNA reads as TGTGCCAGCAGTGAGTCCCCGCGAGAGACCCAGTACTTC. It translates to CASSESPRETQYF. The entire variable domain, with the rest obtained from reference TRBV2 and TRBJ2-5, is as follows: EPEVTQTPSHQVTQMGQEVILRCVPISNHLYFYWYRQILGQKVEFLVSFYNNEISEKSEIFDDQFSVERPDGSNFTLKIRSTKLEDSAMYFCASSESPRETQYFGPGTRLLVL.